These 27 T cell receptor beta chains originate from one sample sequenced in a study of identical twins. TCRdb processed the 5' RACE reads anew with MiXCR; each CDR3 protein has one entry. The sample includes around 220,000 distinct CDR3 sequences, about 10% of them seen just once. The sample taken for sequencing was memory T cells sorted from blood. Receptor source: a man aged 50 to 60 in good health.

The chain has TRBV7-9 and TRBJ2-7; 10 positions agree with TRBD2. Trimming at V came to 8 bases and at J to 3 bases, leaving 1 base not matched to a gene. The CDR3 covers 12 residues. Germline V gives CDR1 SEHNR, CDR2 FQNEAQ (reference sequence). The CDR3 spells CASEREGYEQYF. Written as DNA, the CDR3 is TGTGCCAGCGAGCGGGAGGGCTACGAGCAGTACTTC.

This clonotype came up many times. The chain carries TRBV24-1 and TRBJ1-2, with D perhaps matching TRBD1 (5 bases). The V end lost 5 bases, the J end lost 4 bases, and 10 bases lay between the germline ends. Looked up from germline, CDR1 is KGHDR and CDR2 is SFDVKD. There are 13 residues in the CDR3. The chain's CDR3 is CATSVGRAYGYTF. The CDR3 DNA reads as TGTGCCACCAGTGTCGGCAGGGCCTATGGCTACACCTTC.

The table lists this clonotype with many counts. The DNA for the CDR3 is TGTGCCAGCAGTTTTTCGCCGGGCGACCAAGAGACCCAGTACTTC. As protein: CASSFSPGDQETQYF. V usage is TRBV12-3 or TRBV12-4 and J usage is TRBJ2-5; no firm D call. CDR3 length: 15 residues. The germline V and J ends were trimmed by 3 bases and 0 bases, with 11 bases remaining between them.

This clonotype was recorded many times. The V gene is TRBV5-1, the J gene TRBJ2-2; D possibly corresponds to TRBD2 (5 bases). The V gene lost 2 bases and the J gene lost 4 bases, with 15 bases spanning the gap. CDR1 and CDR2 from the germline V gene are SGHRS and YFSETQ. The CDR3 has 16 residues. The CDR3 loop is CASSFGSGFTTGELFF. The CDR3 nucleotides are TGCGCCAGCAGCTTTGGATCGGGGTTTACCACCGGGGAGCTGTTTTTT. The variable domain in full, with the rest retrieved from reference TRBV5-1 and TRBJ2-2, is KAGVTQTPRYLIKTRGQQVTLSCSPISGHRSVSWYQQTPGQGLQFLFEYFSETQRNKGNFPGRFSGRQFSNSRSEMNVSTLELGDSALYLCASSFGSGFTTGELFFGEGSRLTVL.

This clonotype has a count of ten or more. This chain links TRBV28 with TRBJ2-4; TRBD1 is a possible D gene (7 bases). The V gene lost 6 bases and the J gene lost 1 base, with 22 bases spanning the gap. CDR3 length equals 18 residues. CDR1 is MDHEN and CDR2 is SYDVKM in the germline V gene. The CDR3 spells CASRVAGQPLRAKNIQYF. The CDR3 bases are TGTGCCAGCAGAGTCGCGGGACAGCCGCTAAGGGCCAAAAACATTCAGTACTTC. Combining the CDR3 with reference TRBV28 and TRBJ2-4 gives the whole variable domain DVKVTQSSRYLVKRTGEKVFLECVQDMDHENMFWYRQDPGLGLRLIYFSYDVKMKEKGDIPEGYSVSREKKERFSLILESASTNQTSMYLCASRVAGQPLRAKNIQYFGAGTRLSVL.

This clonotype was recorded at least ten times. The CDR3 loop is CSALGLAGTQYF. The DNA of the CDR3 is TGCAGTGCCCTTGGACTAGCCGGAACCCAGTACTTC. The chain recombines TRBV20-1 with TRBJ2-5; TRBD2 aligns across 8 bases. CDR1 and CDR2 (germline): DFQATT, SNEGSKA (reference sequence). The CDR3 is made up of 12 amino acids. The trim removed 6 bases at V and 8 bases at J, leaving 8 bases unmatched.

This clonotype was seen many times. V usage is TRBV7-6 and J usage is TRBJ1-6, with no clear D. Germline values: CDR1 SGHVS, CDR2 FNYEAQ. The ends were cut back, 5 bases at V and 1 base at J, with 24 bases in the middle. The CDR3 sequence is 20 residues long. The CDR3 region is CASSPTRAGGPGSYNSPLHF. In nucleotides, the CDR3 is TGTGCCAGCAGCCCCACCCGGGCAGGAGGGCCGGGGTCCTATAATTCACCCCTCCACTTT.

This clonotype was seen only a few times. The rearrangement joins TRBV20-1 to TRBJ1-6; perhaps TRBD1 as D (6 bases). Between the trimmed V and J ends, which lost 0 bases and 11 bases, there was a span of 14 bases. CDR3 length: 14 residues. CDR1 is DFQATT and CDR2 is SNEGSKA in the germline V gene (reference sequence). In DNA, the CDR3 is TGCAGTGCTAGAGAAGGGCAGGGGCTCCCACCCCTCCACTTT. Amino acid sequence: CSAREGQGLPPLHF.

This clonotype was picked up many times. This sequence joins TRBV6-2 or TRBV6-3 and TRBJ2-5, with D possibly TRBD2 on 6 matching bases. This CDR3 has 15 amino acids. Trimming took off 2 bases at V and 0 bases at J, with 10 bases between the two ends. CDR1 MNHEY and CDR2 SVGEGT come from the germline V gene. In DNA form, the CDR3 reads TGTGCCAGCAGTTACGACCTAGCGTACCAAGAGACCCAGTACTTC. Amino acid sequence: CASSYDLAYQETQYF.

The V call is TRBV12-3 or TRBV12-4, the J call TRBJ1-1, with D uncertain. CDR3 length equals 12 residues. V was clipped by 1 base and J by 6 bases, with 6 bases between them. CDR3 in DNA: TGTGCCAGCAGTTTAGGGCAGCCTGAAGCTTTCTTT. The encoded protein is CASSLGQPEAFF.

Many counts were recorded for this clonotype. The CDR3: CASSQGFLQETQYF. CDR3 DNA sequence: TGCGCCAGCAGCCAAGGGTTCCTCCAAGAGACCCAGTACTTC. The chain carries TRBV4-1 and TRBJ2-5; D remains ambiguous. The CDR3 has 14 residues. Germline CDR1 reads MGHRA; CDR2 reads YSYEKL. V was trimmed by 1 base and J by 1 base, leaving 7 bases between them.

This clonotype was seen repeatedly, ten times or more. This chain links TRBV5-5 with TRBJ2-7, with D possibly being TRBD1 or TRBD2 (5 bases each). Trimming pared 2 bases from V and 6 bases from J, leaving 18 bases between. Looked up from germline, CDR1 is SGHKS and CDR2 is YYEKEE (reference sequence). The CDR3 is 15 amino acids. This CDR3 reads CASSFSRGRGGEQYF. The CDR3 DNA reads as TGTGCCAGCAGCTTTAGCAGAGGCCGGGGCGGCGAGCAGTACTTC.

This clonotype was found a few times. The V and J genes are TRBV5-1 and TRBJ1-5, with no clear D. Germline-derived CDR1 and CDR2 are SGHRS and YFSETQ. CDR3 length equals 15 residues. Between the trimmed V and J ends, which lost 1 base and 7 bases, there was a span of 15 bases. The CDR3 DNA reads as TGCGCCAGCAGCTTGTCTGGGCAGGAGGGCCAGCCCCAGCATTTT. Its translation is CASSLSGQEGQPQHF.

The V call is TRBV5-5, the J call TRBJ2-1; the match to TRBD2 covers 11 bases. J gave up 7 bases and V 0 bases, and 12 bases lay outside the gene matches. Germline CDR1 is SGHKS and CDR2 is YYEKEE (reference sequence). The CDR3 has 18 amino acids. CDR3 DNA: TGTGCCAGCAGCTTGGCCTTTAGCGGGGGGGCAGGAAGGAATGAGCAGTTCTTC. The encoded protein is CASSLAFSGGAGRNEQFF.

This clonotype was recorded many times. The chain combines TRBV20-1 with TRBJ2-7; 8 bases align to TRBD1. CDR1 and CDR2 from the germline V gene are DFQATT and SNEGSKA (reference sequence). The ends lost 6 bases at V and 2 bases at J; junction bases unmatched: 12. This CDR3 has 15 amino acids. CDR3 loop: CSASFRDRWAYEQYF. The CDR3 DNA follows: TGCAGTGCGAGTTTTCGGGACAGGTGGGCCTACGAGCAGTACTTC.

The genes are TRBV5-1 and TRBJ2-5, with TRBD2 matching over 8 bases. This CDR3 region has 16 residues. Germline CDR1 is SGHRS and CDR2 is YFSETQ. V shed 4 bases and J 5 bases; nucleotides not matched to a gene: 13. Here the CDR3 DNA reads TGCGCCAGCAGCGTGGGGGGAGCGGGAGTCGAGGAGACCCAGTACTTC. Translation gives CASSVGGAGVEETQYF.

V usage is TRBV4-1 and J usage is TRBJ2-1; 7 bases align to TRBD1. The CDR3 totals 14 residues. Germline V lookup: CDR1 MGHRA, CDR2 YSYEKL. The trim removed 4 bases at V and 7 bases at J, leaving 7 bases unmatched. In DNA form, the CDR3 reads TGCGCCAGCAGCCCCCGAGGGGGCCAAAATGAGCAGTTCTTC. Translated, it gives CASSPRGGQNEQFF.

This clonotype was detected ten times or more. The gene calls are TRBV2 and TRBJ2-7; D is unresolved. V gave up 5 bases and J gave up 3 bases, with 5 bases separating them. Germline V gene lookup returns CDR1 SNHLY and CDR2 FYNNEI. The CDR3 is 11 amino acids. CDR3 loop: CASSRIYEQYF. CDR3 sequence (DNA): TGTGCCAGCAGTCGCATCTACGAGCAGTACTTC.

This clonotype appeared many times. The V call is TRBV7-2, the J call TRBJ1-1, with 7 bases matching TRBD1. The germline CDR1 and CDR2 sequences are SGHTA and FQGNSA. The CDR3 totals 12 residues. V shed 3 bases and J 8 bases; nucleotides not matched to a gene: 3. The CDR3 coding sequence is TGTGCCAGCAGCTTCGGGACAGCAGAAGCTTTCTTT. Protein: CASSFGTAEAFF.

This clonotype was seen a few times. The chain uses TRBV12-3 or TRBV12-4 and TRBJ2-7; maybe TRBD1 (5 bases). V lost 2 bases, J lost 0 bases, and 14 bases lay in between. The CDR3 has 16 amino acids. The CDR3 loop reads CASSLISGNSSYEQYF. The CDR3 nucleotides are TGTGCCAGCAGTTTAATTTCAGGGAACTCCTCCTACGAGCAGTACTTC.

This clonotype was counted only a few times. The V and J genes are TRBV20-1 and TRBJ1-1; no reliable D call. This CDR3 region has 13 residues. Germline V gene data show CDR1 as DFQATT and CDR2 as SNEGSKA (reference sequence). V dropped 4 bases and J dropped 1 base, with 10 bases sitting between them. The CDR3 coding sequence is TGCAGTGCTAAAGGACCAAAGAACACTGAAGCTTTCTTT. This gives the protein CSAKGPKNTEAFF.

The chain couples TRBV29-1 to TRBJ2-5, with unresolved D. The V end lost 4 bases, the J end lost 4 bases, and 10 bases lay between the germline ends. CDR3 length: 12 residues. The V gene's germline CDR1 is SQVTM and CDR2 ANQGSEA. CDR3 in DNA: TGCAGCGTTGGTGGTTGGGGAGAGACCCAGTACTTC. Residues: CSVGGWGETQYF.

Many counts were recorded for this clonotype. The chain combines TRBV5-1 with TRBJ2-3; D unresolved. The CDR3 runs 15 residues. V gave up 1 base and J gave up 2 bases, with 11 bases separating them. The V gene's germline CDR1 is SGHRS and CDR2 YFSETQ. The CDR3 reads CASSLLSENTDTQYF. The DNA of the CDR3 is TGCGCCAGCAGCTTGTTGAGCGAAAACACAGATACGCAGTATTTT.

The chain couples TRBV28 to TRBJ2-1; 10 positions match TRBD2. There are 15 residues in the CDR3. Germline loops: CDR1 MDHEN, CDR2 SYDVKM. Trimming at V came to 5 bases and at J to 6 bases, leaving 7 bases not matched to a gene. The CDR3 region has the DNA TGTGCCAGCAGTATAACTAGCGGGACCCGCAATGAGCAGTTCTTC. Translated, it gives CASSITSGTRNEQFF.

This clonotype was seen more than once but under ten times. This rearrangement joins TRBV20-1 to TRBJ2-1; possibly TRBD2 for D (7 bases). Looked up from germline, CDR1 is DFQATT and CDR2 is SNEGSKA (reference sequence). V was clipped by 3 bases and J by 16 bases, with 22 bases between them. The CDR3 covers 13 residues. The CDR3 spells CSASLEGGREGFF. The CDR3 DNA reads TGCAGTGCTAGCTTGGAGGGGGGGCGGGAAGGTTTCTTC.

This clonotype was detected many times. The chain links TRBV6-2 or TRBV6-3 to TRBJ2-1; the match to TRBD1 covers 12 bases. The CDR3 is made up of 18 amino acids. Per the germline V gene, CDR1 is MNHEY and CDR2 is SVGEGT. J lost 5 bases, V lost 5 bases, and 13 bases had no gene match. CDR3 residues: CASSNRDRGLRPHNEQFF. CDR3 sequence (DNA): TGTGCCAGCAGTAATCGGGACAGGGGGCTTCGTCCCCACAATGAGCAGTTCTTC.

This clonotype was detected ten times or more. V is TRBV15 and J is TRBJ2-1, with D unresolved. Germline V lookup: CDR1 LNHNV, CDR2 YYDKDF (reference sequence). Between the trimmed V and J ends, which lost 0 bases and 4 bases, there was a span of 7 bases. The CDR3 spans 14 residues. Written as DNA, the CDR3 is TGTGCCACCAGCAGAGAACACATATACAATGAGCAGTTCTTC. Translated, it gives CATSREHIYNEQFF. Drawing the rest from reference TRBV15 and TRBJ2-1, the complete variable domain is DAMVIQNPRYQVTQFGKPVTLSCSQTLNHNVMYWYQQKSSQAPKLLFHYYDKDFNNEADTPDNFQSRRPNTSFCFLDIRSPGLGDTAMYLCATSREHIYNEQFFGPGTRLTVL.